This TCR beta chain was recorded in a study of cytomegalovirus exposure and HLA in healthy donors. CDR3 length: 14 amino acids. Germline CDR1 reads LGHNA; CDR2 reads YNFKEQ. V lost 0 bases and J 4 bases, leaving 9 bases between the germline ends. General observations from the study: Analysis performed later found about 17,000 TCR beta sequences associated with HLA alleles at 0.05 false discovery rate. The later analysis indicated that the majority of CMV-associated TCR beta chains appeared HLA-restricted. Analyzed later, association rates of TCRs varied across HLA loci, with DRB1 most and HLA-C fewest.

Comments on this clone: Its antigen is unknown.

Use of 60 Vbeta and 13 Jbeta primers characterized the PCR. This table comes from immunoSEQ multiplex PCR, and its TCRdb copy is limited to in-frame clones, with some not included. The sample table sets out approximately 79,000 clones. This rearrangement joins TRBV4-2 to TRBJ1-1; D unclear. The sequence came from a boy aged 5-17 years in good health and CMV-seronegative. Sequenced material: PBMCs. The CDR3 is CASSQDGRATEAFF. The CDR3, as DNA: TGTGCCAGCAGCCAAGATGGGCGGGCCACTGAAGCTTTCTTT.